The T cell receptor beta chain under discussion was sequenced for a study of cytomegalovirus exposure and HLA in healthy donors. Broader study findings: Immune exposure information available was restricted to CMV serostatus.

Each donor's status was that of a healthy bone marrow donor. The ends were cut back, 3 bases at V and 1 base at J, with 6 bases in the middle. There are 14 residues in the CDR3. Germline CDR1 is MNHEY and CDR2 is SMNVEV (reference sequence). Both 60 Vbeta primers and 13 Jbeta primers went into the PCR. Libraries were prepared by immunoSEQ multiplex PCR; TCRdb keeps only in-frame clonotypes and omits some of them. The sample records around 75,000 clones, 75% to 80% being singletons. Note on this clone: What it binds is unknown.

The TCR was taken from a man aged 40-50 years in good health and CMV-seronegative. This chain links TRBV27 with TRBJ2-2; D remains unclear. The sample taken for sequencing was PBMCs. Here the CDR3 reads CASSFIVNTGELFF. CDR3 in DNA: TGTGCCAGCAGTTTTATAGTGAACACCGGGGAGCTGTTTTTT.